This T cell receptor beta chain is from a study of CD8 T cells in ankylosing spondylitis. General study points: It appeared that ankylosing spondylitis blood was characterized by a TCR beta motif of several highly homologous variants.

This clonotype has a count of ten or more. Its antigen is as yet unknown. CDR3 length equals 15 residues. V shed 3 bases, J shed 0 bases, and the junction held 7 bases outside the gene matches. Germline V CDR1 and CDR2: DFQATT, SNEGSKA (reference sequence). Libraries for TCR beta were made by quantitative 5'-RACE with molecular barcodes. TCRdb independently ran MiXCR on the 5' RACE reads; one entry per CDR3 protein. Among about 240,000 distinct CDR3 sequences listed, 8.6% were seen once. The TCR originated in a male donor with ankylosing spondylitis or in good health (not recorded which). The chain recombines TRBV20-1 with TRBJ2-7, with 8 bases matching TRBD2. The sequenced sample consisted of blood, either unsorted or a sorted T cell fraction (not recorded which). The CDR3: CSASGGERSSYEQYF. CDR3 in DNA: TGCAGTGCTAGCGGGGGGGAAAGAAGCTCCTACGAGCAGTACTTC.